These 28 T cell receptor beta chains were all obtained from the same sample, sequenced in a study of T cell repertoires in cytomegalovirus infection. No cognate antigen is known for these TCRs. TCRdb reanalysed the reads using MiXCR and keeps one entry per CDR3 protein. Of approximately 910,000 distinct CDR3 sequences listed, under 40% are singletons. The sequenced sample was cultured CD8+ T cells from PBMCs, obtained from culture after CMV antigen stimulation. These receptors all stem from a human donor in good health (CMV status not recorded). Some clones in this sample may be carry-over from other donors' samples.

V usage is TRBV19 and J usage is TRBJ2-1; tentatively, D is TRBD2 (7 bases). Deletions cut 2 bases from V and 2 bases from J, with 16 bases between. The CDR3 length is 17 residues. Germline V CDR1 and CDR2: LNHDA, SQIVND (reference sequence). CDR3 sequence: CASSISLRGATYNEQFF. CDR3 DNA: TGTGCCAGTAGTATATCCCTCCGGGGGGCCACCTACAATGAGCAGTTCTTC.

Note on this clonotype: This may arise from a read error, as a much more abundant clone is one base away. The chain combines TRBV12-5 with TRBJ1-1; no definite D call. CDR3 length equals 13 residues. The germline gives CDR1 LGHNT, CDR2 FRNRAP. Trimming took off 3 bases at V and 4 bases at J, with 9 bases between the two ends. DNA of the CDR3: TGTGCTAGTGGTTTAGATTGGGGCACTGAAGCTTTCTTT. Translation gives CASGLDWGTEAFF.

This clonotype was counted between two and nine times. The J gene is TRBJ2-1, the V gene TRBV6-2 or TRBV6-3, with TRBD2 matching 11 bases. Per germline, CDR1 MNHEY and CDR2 SVGEGT. V shed 0 bases and J 1 base; nucleotides not matched to a gene: 5. This CDR3 is 18 amino acids long. The CDR3 DNA follows: TGTGCCAGCAGTTACTCGGCGGGACTAGCGGATTCCTACAATGAGCAGTTCTTC. This codes for CASSYSAGLADSYNEQFF.

The chain links TRBV11-3 to TRBJ2-3; 7 bases align to TRBD2. Germline values: CDR1 SGHNT, CDR2 YENEEA. The V segment lost 5 bases and the J segment 4 bases; nucleotides outside the gene matches: 12. There are 16 residues in the CDR3. CDR3 coding DNA: TGTGCCAGCAGCCTCACGAAGGAGCGGGGCGCAGATACGCAGTATTTT. This translates into CASSLTKERGADTQYF.

The chain carries TRBV29-1 and TRBJ1-2, with no clear D. This CDR3 is built from 13 residues. Germline V gene lookup returns CDR1 SQVTM and CDR2 ANQGSEA. V was trimmed by 0 bases and J by 3 bases, leaving 8 bases between them. The CDR3 is CSVEDRVHYGYTF. The CDR3 DNA is TGCAGCGTTGAAGATAGGGTTCACTATGGCTACACCTTC. The full variable domain, with the rest looked up from reference TRBV29-1 and TRBJ1-2, is SAVISQKPSRDICQRGTSLTIQCQVDSQVTMMFWYRQQPGQSLTLIATANQGSEATYESGFVIDKFPISRPNLTFSTLTVSNMSPEDSSIYLCSVEDRVHYGYTFGSGTRLTVV.

This clonotype showed up just a few times. The gene calls are TRBV12-3 or TRBV12-4 and TRBJ2-7; 8 bases match TRBD1. The CDR3 extends over 14 amino acids. V was clipped by 4 bases and J by 6 bases; unmatched bases: 8. In nucleotides, the CDR3 is TGTGCCAGCAGTTCTCCCGGACAGGGAGGCGAGCAGTACTTC. Translating gives CASSSPGQGGEQYF.

The J gene is TRBJ2-3, the V gene TRBV4-1; 8 bases map to TRBD2. CDR1 is MGHRA, CDR2 YSYEKL, per germline. This CDR3 has 19 amino acids. Trimming took 1 base from V and 4 from J; bases not matched to a gene: 16. The CDR3 coding sequence is TGCGCCAGCAGCCAAGTGATGGGATCCGTGTCGGGGGGGCCAGATACGCAGTATTTT. Encoded protein: CASSQVMGSVSGGPDTQYF.

The chain recombines TRBV20-1 with TRBJ1-1; no firm D call. Germline CDR1 DFQATT, CDR2 SNEGSKA (reference sequence). V was clipped by 2 bases and J by 4 bases, with 11 bases between them. This CDR3 contains 13 residues. This CDR3 reads CSARRPEGTEAFF. The CDR3 DNA sequence: TGCAGTGCTAGAAGGCCCGAAGGCACTGAAGCTTTCTTT.

The CDR3 nucleotides read TGTGCCAGCAGTTGGGACAGGGGAAGAACAGATACGCAGTATTTT. Translating it yields CASSWDRGRTDTQYF. The gene calls are TRBV6-2 or TRBV6-3 and TRBJ2-3; TRBD1 agrees at 10 bases. This CDR3 has 15 amino acids. The V segment lost 4 bases and the J segment 3 bases; nucleotides outside the gene matches: 4. Germline assignment: CDR1 MNHEY and CDR2 SVGEGT.

This clonotype was seen many times. This rearrangement joins TRBV7-3 to TRBJ1-5, with D possibly TRBD1 on 5 matching bases. V gave up 2 bases and J gave up 3 bases, with 11 bases separating them. This CDR3 comprises 15 residues. CDR1 SGHTA and CDR2 FQGTGA come from the germline V gene. The chain's CDR3 is CASSLGGGNNQPQHF. CDR3 nucleotides: TGTGCCAGCAGCTTAGGTGGGGGGAACAATCAGCCCCAGCATTTT.

This clonotype has just one count. The V call is TRBV5-4, the J call TRBJ1-2; D remains unclear. Germline CDR1 reads SGHNT; CDR2 reads YYREEE (reference sequence). V was cut by 1 base and J by 8 bases, with 15 bases left in between. This CDR3 region has 14 residues. The CDR3 loop reads CASSLKEGAWGYTF. CDR3 sequence (DNA): TGTGCCAGCAGCTTGAAGGAGGGCGCTTGGGGCTACACCTTC. Complete variable domain (other parts from reference TRBV5-4 and TRBJ1-2): ETGVTQSPTHLIKTRGQQVTLRCSSQSGHNTVSWYQQALGQGPQFIFQYYREEENGRGNFPPRFSGLQFPNYSSELNVNALELDDSALYLCASSLKEGAWGYTFGSGTRLTVV.

The V gene is TRBV9, the J gene TRBJ1-1, with D unclear. Germline lookup yields CDR1 SGDLS and CDR2 YYNGEE. The CDR3 contains 14 residues. V lost 4 bases and J 4 bases, leaving 14 bases between the germline ends. The CDR3 is CASSPGWVGTEAFF. The CDR3 coding sequence is TGTGCCAGCAGCCCCGGATGGGTAGGCACTGAAGCTTTCTTT.

The rearrangement joins TRBV11-3 to TRBJ2-1; D tentatively reads TRBD1 or TRBD2 (5 bases each). Germline CDR1 reads SGHNT; CDR2 reads YENEEA. The CDR3 runs to 16 residues. V lost 5 bases and J lost 1, with 15 bases in between. The CDR3 loop reads CASSRYEGSSYNEQFF. DNA of the CDR3: TGTGCCAGCAGCCGCTATGAGGGGTCTTCCTACAATGAGCAGTTCTTC.

This clonotype appeared many times. The genes are TRBV7-2 and TRBJ2-5; tentatively, D is TRBD1 (6 bases). Between the trimmed V and J ends, which lost 1 base and 3 bases, there was a span of 12 bases. This CDR3 contains 15 residues. Germline CDR1 and CDR2: SGHTA and FQGNSA. For the CDR3, the DNA is TGTGCCAGCAGCTTAGGAGGCAGGGGAGAAGAGACCCAGTACTTC. Translated: CASSLGGRGEETQYF.

Written as DNA, the CDR3 is TGTGCCACCTGGGAAGAGAGGGGGGCAAACACCGGGGAGCTGTTTTTT. The encoded protein is CATWEERGANTGELFF. The genes are TRBV5-4 and TRBJ2-2; TRBD1 or TRBD2 may be the D gene (6 bases each). Germline CDR1 is SGHNT and CDR2 is YYREEE (reference sequence). Trimming stripped 9 bases from V and 2 bases from J, with 20 bases between. The CDR3 contains 16 residues.

This clonotype has only a few counts. The chain links TRBV20-1 to TRBJ1-5; a possible D gene is TRBD1 (5 bases). Germline CDR1 is DFQATT and CDR2 is SNEGSKA (reference sequence). The CDR3 covers 15 residues. The V and J ends lost 0 bases and 7 bases respectively, with 16 bases between them. The chain's CDR3 is CSARDRDPGPQPQHF. The CDR3 region has the DNA TGCAGTGCTAGAGATAGGGACCCCGGACCGCAGCCCCAGCATTTT.

V gene TRBV6-5 combines with J gene TRBJ1-4, with unresolved D. The germline V gene has CDR1 MNHEY and CDR2 SVGAGI. V was shortened by 6 bases and J by 3 bases, with 14 bases between the two germline ends. The CDR3 has 15 amino acids. As DNA, the CDR3 is TGTGCCAGCAGGGATAGGGAAGGCGCTAATGAAAAACTGTTTTTT. Translating it yields CASRDREGANEKLFF.

This clonotype was picked up a small number of times. The chain carries TRBV4-1 and TRBJ2-7; no definite D call. The CDR3 runs to 14 residues. Germline V gives CDR1 MGHRA, CDR2 YSYEKL. V dropped 0 bases and J dropped 2 bases, with 8 bases sitting between them. CDR3 protein: CASSQEPQAYEQYF. DNA for the CDR3: TGCGCCAGCAGCCAAGAGCCCCAGGCCTACGAGCAGTACTTC.

V and J are TRBV15 and TRBJ1-5, with D perhaps matching TRBD1 (5 bases). The V gene's germline CDR1 is LNHNV and CDR2 YYDKDF (reference sequence). The CDR3 contains 15 residues. Trimming shortened V by 0 bases and J by 4 bases, and 10 bases separated the two germline ends. CDR3 bases: TGTGCCACCAGCAGAGATCTGGGGGGGAATCAGCCCCAGCATTTT. Its translation: CATSRDLGGNQPQHF. The variable domain in full, with the rest retrieved from reference TRBV15 and TRBJ1-5, is DAMVIQNPRYQVTQFGKPVTLSCSQTLNHNVMYWYQQKSSQAPKLLFHYYDKDFNNEADTPDNFQSRRPNTSFCFLDIRSPGLGDTAMYLCATSRDLGGNQPQHFGDGTRLSIL.

This clonotype was seen a handful of times. The chain couples TRBV27 to TRBJ2-7; D unresolved. V lost 3 bases and J 2 bases, leaving 11 bases between the germline ends. The CDR3 is 14 residues long. Germline V gene lookup returns CDR1 MNHEY and CDR2 SMNVEV (reference sequence). The CDR3 loop reads CASSLDYPPYEQYV. The CDR3 DNA reads as TGTGCCAGCAGTTTGGATTACCCCCCCTACGAGCAGTACGTC.

In this sample, this clonotype turned up many times. V and J are TRBV7-2 and TRBJ2-5; no clear D. V lost 1 base and J 3 bases, leaving 12 bases between the germline ends. Germline V lookup: CDR1 SGHTA, CDR2 FQGNSA. The CDR3 contains 15 residues. DNA for the CDR3: TGTGCCAGCAGCTTAGTCGTTAGCCAGGAAGAGACCCAGTACTTC. As protein: CASSLVVSQEETQYF.

V usage is TRBV29-1 and J usage is TRBJ1-1, with D unclear. The length of the CDR3 is 10 residues. Germline V gives CDR1 SQVTM, CDR2 ANQGSEA. V dropped 6 bases and J dropped 1 base, with 3 bases sitting between them. DNA for the CDR3: TGCAGCGTCGCGAACACTGAAGCTTTCTTT. Translation gives CSVANTEAFF.

This sequence joins TRBV4-2 and TRBJ2-7, with TRBD2 identical over 14 bases. The trim removed 3 bases at V and 1 base at J, leaving 5 bases unmatched. Germline V gene data show CDR1 as LGHNA and CDR2 as YNFKEQ. The CDR3 has 17 amino acids. In nucleotides, the CDR3 is TGTGCCAGCAGCCACGGACTAGCGGGGGGCGATTCCTACGAGCAGTACTTC. Its translation is CASSHGLAGGDSYEQYF.

The chain couples TRBV6-2 or TRBV6-3 to TRBJ2-7; 8 bases agree with TRBD1. This CDR3 contains 14 residues. From germline, CDR1 is MNHEY and CDR2 SVGEGT. V dropped 5 bases and J dropped 2; count of bases not matched to a gene: 5. The CDR3 protein is CASSPRGQAYEQYV. The CDR3 nucleotides are TGTGCCAGCAGTCCCCGGGGACAGGCCTACGAGCAGTACGTC.

The sample holds many counts of this clonotype. The chain joins TRBV12-3 or TRBV12-4 to TRBJ1-5; D is perhaps TRBD1 (6 bases). The CDR3 is made up of 15 amino acids. The V gene lost 4 bases and the J gene lost 9 bases, with 19 bases spanning the gap. CDR3 sequence reads: CASSSGRGEAWPQHF. The CDR3 coding sequence is TGTGCCAGCAGTTCCGGCAGGGGAGAAGCTTGGCCCCAGCATTTT.

The chain has TRBV7-6 and TRBJ2-7; 7 bases agree with TRBD1. J gave up 4 bases and V 5 bases, and 8 bases lay outside the gene matches. Germline V CDR1 and CDR2: SGHVS, FNYEAQ. This CDR3 contains 14 residues. CDR3 DNA sequence: TGTGCCAGCAGCCCCCGGACAGGATGGTACGAGCAGTACTTC. It translates to CASSPRTGWYEQYF.

This clonotype was picked up a small number of times. The V call is TRBV5-5, the J call TRBJ2-6; D is tentatively TRBD1 or TRBD2 (5 bases each). Trimming shortened V by 3 bases and J by 0 bases, and 19 bases separated the two germline ends. Germline-derived CDR1 and CDR2 are SGHKS and YYEKEE (reference sequence). The CDR3 runs to 19 residues. The CDR3 here is CASSSSTGTDYSGANVLTF. The CDR3 coding sequence is TGTGCCAGCAGCTCTTCTACCGGGACCGACTACTCTGGGGCCAACGTCCTGACTTTC. Full variable domain (missing parts from reference TRBV5-5 and TRBJ2-6): DAGVTQSPTHLIKTRGQQVTLRCSPISGHKSVSWYQQVLGQGPQFIFQYYEKEERGRGNFPDRFSARQFPNYSSELNVNALLLGDSALYLCASSSSTGTDYSGANVLTFGAGSRLTVL.

The rearrangement links TRBV19 to TRBJ2-1, with D perhaps being TRBD1 or TRBD2 (6 bases each). CDR1 and CDR2 from the germline V gene are LNHDA and SQIVND (reference sequence). The V end lost 1 base, the J end lost 7 bases, and 17 bases lay between the germline ends. The CDR3 is 16 amino acids. The CDR3 spells CASSIVWGAGINEQFF. The DNA for the CDR3 is TGTGCCAGTAGTATAGTTTGGGGGGCGGGCATTAATGAGCAGTTCTTC.